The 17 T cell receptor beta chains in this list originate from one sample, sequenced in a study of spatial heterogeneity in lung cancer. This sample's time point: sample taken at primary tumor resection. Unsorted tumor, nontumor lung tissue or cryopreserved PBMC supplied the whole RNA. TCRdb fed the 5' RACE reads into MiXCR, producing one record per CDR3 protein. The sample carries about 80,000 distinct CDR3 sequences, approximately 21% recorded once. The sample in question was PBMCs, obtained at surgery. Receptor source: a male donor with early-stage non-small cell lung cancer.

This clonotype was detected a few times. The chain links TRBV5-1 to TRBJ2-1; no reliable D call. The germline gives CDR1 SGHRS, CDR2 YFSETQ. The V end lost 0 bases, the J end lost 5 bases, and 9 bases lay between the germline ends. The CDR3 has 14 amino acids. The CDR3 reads CASSLEGINNEQFF. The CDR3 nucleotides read TGCGCCAGCAGCTTGGAGGGCATTAACAATGAGCAGTTCTTC. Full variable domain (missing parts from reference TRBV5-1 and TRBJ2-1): KAGVTQTPRYLIKTRGQQVTLSCSPISGHRSVSWYQQTPGQGLQFLFEYFSETQRNKGNFPGRFSGRQFSNSRSEMNVSTLELGDSALYLCASSLEGINNEQFFGPGTRLTVL.

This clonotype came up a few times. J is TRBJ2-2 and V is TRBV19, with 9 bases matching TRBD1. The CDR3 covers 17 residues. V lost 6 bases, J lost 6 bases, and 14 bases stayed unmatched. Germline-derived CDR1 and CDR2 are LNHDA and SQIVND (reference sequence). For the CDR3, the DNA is TGTGCCAGTAGACGTGGCGTTCAGGGACAGGGTCCCGGGGAGCTGTTTTTT. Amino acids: CASRRGVQGQGPGELFF.

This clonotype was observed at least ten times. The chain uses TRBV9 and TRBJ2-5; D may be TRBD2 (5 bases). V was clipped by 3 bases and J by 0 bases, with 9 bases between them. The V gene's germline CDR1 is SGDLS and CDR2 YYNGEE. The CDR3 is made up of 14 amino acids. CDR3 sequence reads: CASSASLNQETQYF. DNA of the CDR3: TGTGCCAGCAGCGCTAGCCTGAACCAAGAGACCCAGTACTTC.

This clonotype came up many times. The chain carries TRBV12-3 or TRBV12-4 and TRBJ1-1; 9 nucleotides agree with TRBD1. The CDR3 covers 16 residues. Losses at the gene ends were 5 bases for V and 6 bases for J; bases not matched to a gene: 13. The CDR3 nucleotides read TGTGCCAGCAGTCCACTACAGGGGGCGTATCTCGCTGAAGCTTTCTTT. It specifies CASSPLQGAYLAEAFF.

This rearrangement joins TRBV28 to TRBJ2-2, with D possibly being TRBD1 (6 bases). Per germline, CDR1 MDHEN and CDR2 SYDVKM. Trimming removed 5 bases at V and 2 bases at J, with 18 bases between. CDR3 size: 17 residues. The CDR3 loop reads CASSQWESGENTGELFF. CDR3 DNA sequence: TGTGCCAGCAGTCAGTGGGAGTCAGGGGAAAACACCGGGGAGCTGTTTTTT.

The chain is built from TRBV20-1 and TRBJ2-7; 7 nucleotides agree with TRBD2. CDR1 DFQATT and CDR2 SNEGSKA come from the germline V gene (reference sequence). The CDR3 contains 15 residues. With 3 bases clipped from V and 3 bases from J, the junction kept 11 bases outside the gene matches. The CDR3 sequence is CSASSGDGRSYEQYF. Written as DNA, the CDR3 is TGCAGTGCTAGCAGCGGGGACGGCCGAAGCTACGAGCAGTACTTC.

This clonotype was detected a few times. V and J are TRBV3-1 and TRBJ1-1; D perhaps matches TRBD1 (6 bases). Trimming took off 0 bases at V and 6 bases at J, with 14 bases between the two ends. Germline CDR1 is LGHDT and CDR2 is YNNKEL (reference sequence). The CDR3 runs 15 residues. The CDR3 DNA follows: TGTGCCAGCAGCCAAGATGCAGATCGGACAGCTGAAGCTTTCTTT. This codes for CASSQDADRTAEAFF.

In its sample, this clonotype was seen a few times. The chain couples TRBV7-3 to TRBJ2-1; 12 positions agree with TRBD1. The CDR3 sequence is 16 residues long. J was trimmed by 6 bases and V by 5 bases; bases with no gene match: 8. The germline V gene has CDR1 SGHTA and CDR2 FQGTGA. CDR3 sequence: CASSPSGQGAGNEQFF. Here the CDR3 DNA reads TGTGCCAGCAGCCCGTCGGGACAGGGGGCAGGCAATGAGCAGTTCTTC.

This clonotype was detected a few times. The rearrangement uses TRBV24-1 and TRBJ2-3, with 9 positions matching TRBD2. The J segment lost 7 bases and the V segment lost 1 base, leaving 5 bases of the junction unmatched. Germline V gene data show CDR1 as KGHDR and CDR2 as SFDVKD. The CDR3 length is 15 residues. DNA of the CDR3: TGTGCCACCAGTGATTTCAGCGGGGGGACAAATACGCAGTATTTT. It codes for CATSDFSGGTNTQYF.

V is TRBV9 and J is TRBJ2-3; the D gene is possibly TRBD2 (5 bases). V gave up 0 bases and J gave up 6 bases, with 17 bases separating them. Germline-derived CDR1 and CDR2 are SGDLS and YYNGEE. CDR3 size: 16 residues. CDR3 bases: TGTGCCAGCAGCGTAGAAGCTAGCCTCGTATGGGATACGCAGTATTTT. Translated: CASSVEASLVWDTQYF. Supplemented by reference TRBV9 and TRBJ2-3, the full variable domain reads DSGVTQTPKHLITATGQRVTLRCSPRSGDLSVYWYQQSLDQGLQFLIQYYNGEERAKGNILERFSAQQFPDLHSELNLSSLELGDSALYFCASSVEASLVWDTQYFGPGTRLTVL.

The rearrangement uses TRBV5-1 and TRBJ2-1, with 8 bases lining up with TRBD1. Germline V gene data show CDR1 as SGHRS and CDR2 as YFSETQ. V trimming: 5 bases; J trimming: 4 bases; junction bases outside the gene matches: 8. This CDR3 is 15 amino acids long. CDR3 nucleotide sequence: TGCGCCAGCAGACCTACAGGGACAGGTTACAATGAGCAGTTCTTC. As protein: CASRPTGTGYNEQFF.

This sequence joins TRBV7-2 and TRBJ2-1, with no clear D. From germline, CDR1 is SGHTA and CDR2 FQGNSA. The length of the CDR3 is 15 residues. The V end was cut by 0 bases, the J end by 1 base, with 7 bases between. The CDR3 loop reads CASSLAQTSYNEQFF. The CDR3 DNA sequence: TGTGCCAGCAGCTTAGCCCAGACATCCTACAATGAGCAGTTCTTC. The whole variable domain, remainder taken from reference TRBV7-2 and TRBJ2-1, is GAGVSQSPSNKVTEKGKDVELRCDPISGHTALYWYRQSLGQGLEFLIYFQGNSAPDKSGLPSDRFSAERTGGSVSTLTIQRTQQEDSAVYLCASSLAQTSYNEQFFGPGTRLTVL.

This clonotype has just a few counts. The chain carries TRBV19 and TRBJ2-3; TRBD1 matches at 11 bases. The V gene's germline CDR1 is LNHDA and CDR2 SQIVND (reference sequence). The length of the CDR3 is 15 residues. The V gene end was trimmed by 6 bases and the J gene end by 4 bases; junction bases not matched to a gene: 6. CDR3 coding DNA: TGTGCCAGTAGCCCCGGACAGGGGGCCGCAGATACGCAGTATTTT. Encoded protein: CASSPGQGAADTQYF. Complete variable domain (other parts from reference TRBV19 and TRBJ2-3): DGGITQSPKYLFRKEGQNVTLSCEQNLNHDAMYWYRQDPGQGLRLIYYSQIVNDFQKGDIAEGYSVSREKKESFPLTVTSAQKNPTAFYLCASSPGQGAADTQYFGPGTRLTVL.

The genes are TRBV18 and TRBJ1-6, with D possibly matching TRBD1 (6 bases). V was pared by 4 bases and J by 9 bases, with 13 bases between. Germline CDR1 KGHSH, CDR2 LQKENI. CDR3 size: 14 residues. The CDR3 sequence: CASSLDSQFSPLHF. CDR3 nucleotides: TGTGCCAGCTCACTGGACAGCCAATTTTCACCCCTCCACTTT.

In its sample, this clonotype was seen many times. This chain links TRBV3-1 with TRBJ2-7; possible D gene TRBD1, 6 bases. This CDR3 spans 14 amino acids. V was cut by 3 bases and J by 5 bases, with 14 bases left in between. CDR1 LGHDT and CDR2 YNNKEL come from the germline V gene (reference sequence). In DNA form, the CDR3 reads TGTGCCAGCAGCCACGGCAGGGGAACCCACGAGCAGTACTTC. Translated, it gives CASSHGRGTHEQYF.

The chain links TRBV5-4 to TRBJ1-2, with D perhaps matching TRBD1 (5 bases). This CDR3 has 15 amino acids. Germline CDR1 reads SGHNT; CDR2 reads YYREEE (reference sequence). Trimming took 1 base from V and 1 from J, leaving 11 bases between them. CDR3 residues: CASSLMSGINYGYTF. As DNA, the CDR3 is TGTGCCAGCAGCTTGATGTCAGGGATTAACTATGGCTACACCTTC. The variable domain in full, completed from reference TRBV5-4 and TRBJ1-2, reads ETGVTQSPTHLIKTRGQQVTLRCSSQSGHNTVSWYQQALGQGPQFIFQYYREEENGRGNFPPRFSGLQFPNYSSELNVNALELDDSALYLCASSLMSGINYGYTFGSGTRLTVV.

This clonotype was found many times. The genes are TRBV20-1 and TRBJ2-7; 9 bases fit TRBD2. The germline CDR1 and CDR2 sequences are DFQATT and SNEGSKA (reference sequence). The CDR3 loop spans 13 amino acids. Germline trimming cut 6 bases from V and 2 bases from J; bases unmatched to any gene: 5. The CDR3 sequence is CSARAGGTYEQYF. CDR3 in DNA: TGCAGTGCCCGAGCGGGGGGCACCTACGAGCAGTACTTC.